This T cell receptor (beta chain) derives from a study of blood T cell repertoires in COVID-19. Study context: Spain, Italy and the United States supplied samples that represented acute and convalescent COVID-19.

Trimming stripped 8 bases from V and 1 base from J, with 14 bases between. The CDR3 runs 14 residues. Germline V CDR1 and CDR2: MNHEY, SVGAGI. Libraries were prepared by immunoSEQ multiplex PCR; TCRdb keeps only in-frame clonotypes and omits some of them. The data hold some 240,000 clones, with more than 75% observed a single time. The chain has TRBV6-5 and TRBJ1-1; tentatively, D is TRBD1 (5 bases). This receptor was obtained from a human donor in a cohort sampled during active COVID-19. The sample was peripheral blood. CDR3 coding DNA: TGTGCCAGCGCATTAAGCAGGGCGAACACTGAAGCTTTCTTT. It encodes CASALSRANTEAFF.